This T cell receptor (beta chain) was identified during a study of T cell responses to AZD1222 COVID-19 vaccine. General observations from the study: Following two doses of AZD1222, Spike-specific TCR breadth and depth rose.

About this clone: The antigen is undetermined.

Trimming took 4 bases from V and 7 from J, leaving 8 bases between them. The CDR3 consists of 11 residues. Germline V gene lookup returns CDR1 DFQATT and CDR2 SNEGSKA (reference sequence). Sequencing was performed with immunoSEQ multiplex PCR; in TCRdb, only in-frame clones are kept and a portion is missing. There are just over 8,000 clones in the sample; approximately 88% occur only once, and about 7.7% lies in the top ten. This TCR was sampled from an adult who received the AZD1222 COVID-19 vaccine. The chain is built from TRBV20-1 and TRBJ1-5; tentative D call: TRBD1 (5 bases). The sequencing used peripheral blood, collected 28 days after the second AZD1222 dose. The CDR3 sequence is CSATGDQPQHF. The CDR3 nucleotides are TGCAGTGCTACCGGGGACCAGCCCCAGCATTTT.